This T cell receptor (beta chain) was sequenced during a study of human T cells and chemical hapten exposure. Study-level background: Sensitizing treatment utilized 2% DPC over an approximately 2 cm by approximately 2 cm portion of upper inner arm skin. Patients were given diphenylcyclopropenone on the scalp weekly across the roughly 25-week study.

Many counts were recorded for this clonotype. Its antigen is not identified. Study-wide results and limits: Relative to controls, expanded TCRs formed significantly more large CDR3 similarity clusters.

The time point was: pre-sensitization, week 0. Described treatment: therapeutic diphenylcyclopropenone sensitization with weekly scalp DPC. V lost 6 bases, J lost 2 bases, and 13 bases stayed unmatched. Germline V gene lookup returns CDR1 MNHNY and CDR2 SVGAGI (reference sequence). The CDR3 is 17 residues long. Per the authors' pipeline: Per-sample TCR counts ranged from about 23,224 to 750,000, median roughly 96,000. TCRdb re-analysed the RACE reads in MiXCR, keeping a single row per CDR3 protein. The V and J calls here are based on TCRdb, not the publication. This sample has roughly 100,000 distinct CDR3 sequences, with around 10% found just once.

The TCR originated in a woman between 45 and 60 years old with alopecia areata. Some clones in this sample may be carry-over from other donors' samples. The sample in question was whole blood, obtained in connection with sensitization to the hapten diphenylcyclopropenone (DPC). The V call is TRBV6-6, the J call TRBJ2-1; TRBD2 aligns across 7 bases. CDR3 sequence reads: CASSLGGRAQAYNEQFF. In nucleotides, the CDR3 is TGTGCCAGCAGCCTCGGGGGGAGGGCGCAAGCCTACAATGAGCAGTTCTTC.